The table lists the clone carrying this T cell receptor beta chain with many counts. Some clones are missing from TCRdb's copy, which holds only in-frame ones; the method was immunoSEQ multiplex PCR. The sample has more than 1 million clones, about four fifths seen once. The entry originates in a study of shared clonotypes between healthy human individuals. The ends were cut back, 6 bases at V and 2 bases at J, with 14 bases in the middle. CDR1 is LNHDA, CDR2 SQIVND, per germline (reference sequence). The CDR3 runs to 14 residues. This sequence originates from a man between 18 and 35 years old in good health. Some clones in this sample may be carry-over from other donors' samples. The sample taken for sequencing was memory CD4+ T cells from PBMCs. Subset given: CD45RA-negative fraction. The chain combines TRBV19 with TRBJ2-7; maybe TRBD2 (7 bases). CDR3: CASSPGGWAYEQYF. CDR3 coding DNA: TGTGCCAGTAGCCCGGGGGGCTGGGCCTACGAGCAGTACTTC.